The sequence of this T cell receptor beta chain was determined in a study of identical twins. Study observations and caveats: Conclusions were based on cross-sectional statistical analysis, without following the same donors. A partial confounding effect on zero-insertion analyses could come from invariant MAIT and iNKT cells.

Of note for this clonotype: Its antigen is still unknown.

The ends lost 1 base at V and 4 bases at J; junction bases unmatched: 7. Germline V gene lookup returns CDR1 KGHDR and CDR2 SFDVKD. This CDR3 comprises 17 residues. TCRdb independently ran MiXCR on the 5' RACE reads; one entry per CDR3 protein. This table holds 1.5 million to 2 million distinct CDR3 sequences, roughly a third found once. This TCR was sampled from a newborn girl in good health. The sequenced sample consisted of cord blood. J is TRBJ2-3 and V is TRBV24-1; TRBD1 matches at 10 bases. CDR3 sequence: CATSDFGTGDVADTQYF. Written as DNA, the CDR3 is TGTGCCACCAGTGATTTCGGGACAGGGGATGTCGCAGATACGCAGTATTTT.